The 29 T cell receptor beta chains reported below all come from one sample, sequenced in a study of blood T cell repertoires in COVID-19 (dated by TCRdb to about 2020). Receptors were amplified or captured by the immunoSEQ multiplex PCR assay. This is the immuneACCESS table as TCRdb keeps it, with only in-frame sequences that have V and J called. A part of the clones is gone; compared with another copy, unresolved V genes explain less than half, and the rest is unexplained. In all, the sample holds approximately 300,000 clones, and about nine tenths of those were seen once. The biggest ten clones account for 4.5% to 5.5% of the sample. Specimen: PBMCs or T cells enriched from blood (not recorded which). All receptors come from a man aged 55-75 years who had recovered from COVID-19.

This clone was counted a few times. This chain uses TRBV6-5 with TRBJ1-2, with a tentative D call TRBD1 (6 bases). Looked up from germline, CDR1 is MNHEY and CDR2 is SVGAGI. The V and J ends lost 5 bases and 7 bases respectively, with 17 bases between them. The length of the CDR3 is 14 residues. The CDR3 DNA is TGTGCCAGCAGTCTACAGGGTTTTAGTAGTGGCTACACCTTC. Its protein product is CASSLQGFSSGYTF.

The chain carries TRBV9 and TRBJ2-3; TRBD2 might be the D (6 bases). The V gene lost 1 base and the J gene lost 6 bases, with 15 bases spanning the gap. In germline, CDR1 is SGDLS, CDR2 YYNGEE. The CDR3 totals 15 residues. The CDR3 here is CASSVRAREVDTQYF. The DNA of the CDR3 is TGTGCCAGCAGCGTAAGGGCCAGGGAGGTTGATACGCAGTATTTT.

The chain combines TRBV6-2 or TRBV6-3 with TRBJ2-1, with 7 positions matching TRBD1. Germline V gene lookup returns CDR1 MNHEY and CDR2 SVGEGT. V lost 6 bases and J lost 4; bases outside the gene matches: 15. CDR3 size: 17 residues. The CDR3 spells CASSPHRGQILYNEQFF. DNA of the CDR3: TGTGCCAGCAGCCCCCATCGGGGACAGATACTTTACAATGAGCAGTTCTTC.

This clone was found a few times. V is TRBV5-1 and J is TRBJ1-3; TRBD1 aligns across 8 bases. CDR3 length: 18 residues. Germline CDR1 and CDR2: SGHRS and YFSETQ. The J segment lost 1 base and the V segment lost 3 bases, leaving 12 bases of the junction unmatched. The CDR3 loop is CASSSYSLGTGSGNTIYF. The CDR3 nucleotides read TGCGCCAGCAGCTCCTACAGCTTGGGGACAGGTTCTGGAAACACCATATATTTT.

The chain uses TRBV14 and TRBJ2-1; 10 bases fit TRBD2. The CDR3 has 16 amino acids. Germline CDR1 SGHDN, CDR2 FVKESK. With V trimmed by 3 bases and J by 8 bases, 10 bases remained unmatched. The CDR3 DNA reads TGTGCCAGCAGCCACCCCCTAGCGGGAGAATCCCATGAGCAGTTCTTC. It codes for CASSHPLAGESHEQFF. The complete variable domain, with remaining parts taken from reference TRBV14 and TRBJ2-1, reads EAGVTQFPSHSVIEKGQTVTLRCDPISGHDNLYWYRRVMGKEIKFLLHFVKESKQDESGMPNNRFLAERTGGTYSTLKVQPAELEDSGVYFCASSHPLAGESHEQFFGPGTRLTVL.

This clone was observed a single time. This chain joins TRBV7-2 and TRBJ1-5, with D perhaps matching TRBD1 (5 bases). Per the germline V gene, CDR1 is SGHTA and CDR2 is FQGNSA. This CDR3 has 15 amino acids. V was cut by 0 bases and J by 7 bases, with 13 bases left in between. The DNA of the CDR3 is TGTGCCAGCAGCTTAGCGCAGGGATCGGAGCAGCCCCAGCATTTT. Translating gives CASSLAQGSEQPQHF.

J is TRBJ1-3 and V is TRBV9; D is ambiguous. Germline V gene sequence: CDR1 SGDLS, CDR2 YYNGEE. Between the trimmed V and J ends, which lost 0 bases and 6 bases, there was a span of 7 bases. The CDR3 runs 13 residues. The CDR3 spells CASSVAAENTIYF. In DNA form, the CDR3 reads TGTGCCAGCAGCGTAGCTGCGGAAAACACCATATATTTT.

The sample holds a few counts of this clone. Here the CDR3 DNA reads TGTGCCAGCAGTAAAATAAGCGGGAGTGTAAACAATGAGCAGTTCTTC. This translates into CASSKISGSVNNEQFF. The rearrangement joins TRBV2 to TRBJ2-1; 8 bases fit TRBD2. Germline values: CDR1 SNHLY, CDR2 FYNNEI. This CDR3 spans 16 amino acids. The ends lost 5 bases at V and 5 bases at J; junction bases unmatched: 11.

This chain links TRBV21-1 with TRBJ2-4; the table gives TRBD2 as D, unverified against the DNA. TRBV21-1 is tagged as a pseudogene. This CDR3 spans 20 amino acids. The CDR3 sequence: CASSKGEGGPRRGTKNIQYF. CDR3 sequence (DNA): TGTGCCAGCAGCAAAGGTGAGGGGGGCCCCCGGCGGGGGACCAAAAACATTCAGTACTTC.

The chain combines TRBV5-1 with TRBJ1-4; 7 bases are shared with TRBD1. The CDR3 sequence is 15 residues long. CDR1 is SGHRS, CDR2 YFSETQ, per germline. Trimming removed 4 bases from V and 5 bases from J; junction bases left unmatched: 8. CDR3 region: CASSPTGAPNEKLFF. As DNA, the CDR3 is TGCGCCAGCAGCCCTACAGGGGCCCCGAATGAAAAACTGTTTTTT.

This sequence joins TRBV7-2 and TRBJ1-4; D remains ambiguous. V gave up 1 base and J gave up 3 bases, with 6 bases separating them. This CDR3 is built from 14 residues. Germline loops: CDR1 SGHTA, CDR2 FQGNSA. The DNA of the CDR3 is TGTGCCAGCAGCTTAGGGCTGGCTAATGAAAAACTGTTTTTT. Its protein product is CASSLGLANEKLFF.

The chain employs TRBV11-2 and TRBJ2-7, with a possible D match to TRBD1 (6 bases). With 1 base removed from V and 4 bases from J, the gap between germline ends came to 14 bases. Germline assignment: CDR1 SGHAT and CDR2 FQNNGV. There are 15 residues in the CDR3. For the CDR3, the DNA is TGTGCCAGCAGCTTAGTGTCACAGGGAAATTACGAGCAGTACTTC. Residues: CASSLVSQGNYEQYF.

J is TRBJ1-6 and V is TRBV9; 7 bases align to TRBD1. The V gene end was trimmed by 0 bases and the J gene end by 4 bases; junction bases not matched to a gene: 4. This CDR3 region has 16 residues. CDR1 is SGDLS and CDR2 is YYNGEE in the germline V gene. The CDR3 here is CASSVGLGQYNSPLHF. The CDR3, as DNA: TGTGCCAGCAGCGTAGGTTTGGGACAGTATAATTCACCCCTCCACTTT. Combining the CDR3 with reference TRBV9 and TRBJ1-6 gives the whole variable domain DSGVTQTPKHLITATGQRVTLRCSPRSGDLSVYWYQQSLDQGLQFLIQYYNGEERAKGNILERFSAQQFPDLHSELNLSSLELGDSALYFCASSVGLGQYNSPLHFGNGTRLTVT.

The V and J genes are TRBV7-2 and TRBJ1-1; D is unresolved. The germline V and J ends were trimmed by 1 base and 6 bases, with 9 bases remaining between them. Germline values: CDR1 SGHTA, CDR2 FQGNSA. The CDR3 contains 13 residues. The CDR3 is CASSLDGGSEAFF. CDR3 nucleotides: TGTGCCAGCAGCTTAGACGGAGGCTCTGAAGCTTTCTTT.

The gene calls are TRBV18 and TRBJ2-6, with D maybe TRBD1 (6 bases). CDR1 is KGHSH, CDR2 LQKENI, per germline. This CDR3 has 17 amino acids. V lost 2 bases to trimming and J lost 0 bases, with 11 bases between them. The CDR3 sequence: CASSPKDSLSGANVLTF. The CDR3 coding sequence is TGTGCCAGCTCACCAAAGGACAGCCTCTCTGGGGCCAACGTCCTGACTTTC.

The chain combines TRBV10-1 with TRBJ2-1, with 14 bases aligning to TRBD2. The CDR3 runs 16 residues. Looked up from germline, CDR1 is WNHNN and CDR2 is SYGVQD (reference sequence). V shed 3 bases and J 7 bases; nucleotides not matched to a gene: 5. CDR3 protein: CASSDPGTSGRNEQFF. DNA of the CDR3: TGCGCCAGCAGTGACCCGGGGACTAGCGGGAGAAATGAGCAGTTCTTC.

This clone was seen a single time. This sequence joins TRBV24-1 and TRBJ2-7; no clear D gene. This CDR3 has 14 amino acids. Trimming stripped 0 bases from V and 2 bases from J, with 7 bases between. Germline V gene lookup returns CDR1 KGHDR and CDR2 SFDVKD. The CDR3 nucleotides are TGTGCCACCAGTGATTTGGCGTTCCCCTACGAGCAGTACTTC. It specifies CATSDLAFPYEQYF.

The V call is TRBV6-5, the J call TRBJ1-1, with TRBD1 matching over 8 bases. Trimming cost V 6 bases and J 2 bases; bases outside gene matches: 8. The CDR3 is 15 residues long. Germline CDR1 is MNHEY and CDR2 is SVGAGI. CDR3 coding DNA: TGTGCCAGCAGAAAAGACAGGGGACCAAACACTGAAGCTTTCTTT. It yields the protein CASRKDRGPNTEAFF.

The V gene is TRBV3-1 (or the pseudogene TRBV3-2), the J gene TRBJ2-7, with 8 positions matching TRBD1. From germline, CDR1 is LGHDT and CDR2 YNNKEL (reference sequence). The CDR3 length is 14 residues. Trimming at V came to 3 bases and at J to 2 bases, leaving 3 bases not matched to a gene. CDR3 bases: TGTGCCAGCAGCCAGACAGGGGCCACCTACGAGCAGTACTTC. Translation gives CASSQTGATYEQYF.

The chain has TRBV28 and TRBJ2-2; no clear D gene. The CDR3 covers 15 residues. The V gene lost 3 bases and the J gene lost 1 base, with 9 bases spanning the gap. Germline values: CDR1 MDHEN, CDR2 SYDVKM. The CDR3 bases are TGTGCCAGCAGTTTGGCTCTAGAGAACACCGGGGAGCTGTTTTTT. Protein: CASSLALENTGELFF.

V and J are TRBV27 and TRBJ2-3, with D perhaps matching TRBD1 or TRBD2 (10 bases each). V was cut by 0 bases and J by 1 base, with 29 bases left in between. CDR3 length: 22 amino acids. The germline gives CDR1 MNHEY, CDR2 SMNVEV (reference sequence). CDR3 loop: CASSLSGTGAAGGPWGTDTQYF. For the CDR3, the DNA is TGTGCCAGCAGTTTATCCGGGACAGGGGCAGCGGGAGGGCCCTGGGGCACAGATACGCAGTATTTT.

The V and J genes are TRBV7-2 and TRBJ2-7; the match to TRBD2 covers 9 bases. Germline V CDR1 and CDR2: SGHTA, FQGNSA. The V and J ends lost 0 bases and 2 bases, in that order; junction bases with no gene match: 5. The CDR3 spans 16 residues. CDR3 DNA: TGTGCCAGCAGCTTAGCGCCAGCGGGAGGCACCTACGAGCAGTACTTC. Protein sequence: CASSLAPAGGTYEQYF.

CDR3 residues: CAISEFPGWGGNYEQYF. Here the CDR3 DNA reads TGTGCCATCAGTGAGTTCCCCGGCTGGGGAGGTAACTACGAGCAGTACTTC. The chain links TRBV10-3 to TRBJ2-7, with a tentative D call TRBD2 (6 bases). V shed 1 base and J shed 3 bases, with 19 bases lying between them. The CDR3 covers 17 residues. Germline CDR1 reads ENHRY; CDR2 reads SYGVKD.

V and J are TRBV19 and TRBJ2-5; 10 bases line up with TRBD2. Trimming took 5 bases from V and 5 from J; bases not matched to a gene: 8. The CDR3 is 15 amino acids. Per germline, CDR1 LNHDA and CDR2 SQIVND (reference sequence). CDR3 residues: CASSPLAGVRETQYF. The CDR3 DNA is TGTGCCAGTAGTCCTCTAGCGGGAGTAAGGGAGACCCAGTACTTC.

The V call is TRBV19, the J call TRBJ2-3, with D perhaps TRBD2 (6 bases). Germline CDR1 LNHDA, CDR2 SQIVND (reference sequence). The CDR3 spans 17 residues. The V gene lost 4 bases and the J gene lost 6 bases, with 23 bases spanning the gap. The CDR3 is CASSSRVADLTGDTQYF. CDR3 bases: TGTGCCAGTAGTAGCCGAGTAGCGGATCTAACGGGGGATACGCAGTATTTT. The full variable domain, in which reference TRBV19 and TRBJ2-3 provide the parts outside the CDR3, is DGGITQSPKYLFRKEGQNVTLSCEQNLNHDAMYWYRQDPGQGLRLIYYSQIVNDFQKGDIAEGYSVSREKKESFPLTVTSAQKNPTAFYLCASSSRVADLTGDTQYFGPGTRLTVL.

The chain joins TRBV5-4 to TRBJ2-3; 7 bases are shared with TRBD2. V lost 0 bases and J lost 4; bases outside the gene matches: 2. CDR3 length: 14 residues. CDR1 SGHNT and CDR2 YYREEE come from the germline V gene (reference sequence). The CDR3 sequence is CASSLGLAPDTQYF. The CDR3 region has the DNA TGTGCCAGCAGCTTGGGACTAGCCCCAGATACGCAGTATTTT.

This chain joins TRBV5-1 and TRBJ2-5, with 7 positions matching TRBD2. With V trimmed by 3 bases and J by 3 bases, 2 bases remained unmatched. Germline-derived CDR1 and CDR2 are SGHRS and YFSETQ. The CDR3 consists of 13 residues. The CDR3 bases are TGCGCCAGCAGCTCTAGCGGAAAAGAGACCCAGTACTTC. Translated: CASSSSGKETQYF.

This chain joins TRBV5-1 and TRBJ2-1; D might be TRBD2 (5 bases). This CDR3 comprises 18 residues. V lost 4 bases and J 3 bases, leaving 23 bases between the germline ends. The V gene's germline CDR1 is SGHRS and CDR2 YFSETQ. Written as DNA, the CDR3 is TGCGCCAGCAGCCGCAACCCAATCGGGCTAGAGGGCTACAATGAGCAGTTCTTC. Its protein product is CASSRNPIGLEGYNEQFF.

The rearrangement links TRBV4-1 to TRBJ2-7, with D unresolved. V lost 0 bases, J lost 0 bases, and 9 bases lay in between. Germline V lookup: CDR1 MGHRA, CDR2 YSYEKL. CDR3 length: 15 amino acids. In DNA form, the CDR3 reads TGCGCCAGCAGCCAAGATGATGAGAGCTCCTACGAGCAGTACTTC. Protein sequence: CASSQDDESSYEQYF.